The clone carrying this TCR beta chain occurred a few times. These data belong to a study of blood T cell repertoires in COVID-19. Overall study context: Acute and convalescent COVID-19 specimens originated in the United States, Italy and Spain.

In the source study's methods: Reference gene primer amplification gave estimated nucleated cell counts. TCRdb's copy holds only in-frame clones and misses some; the assay was immunoSEQ multiplex PCR. D and trimming come from the DNA, and the V and J calls and clone size come from that table. This repertoire shows roughly 350,000 clones, 70% to 90% found once; its top ten account for 8.5% to 12%. Germline V CDR1 and CDR2: KGHSH, LQKENI. The CDR3 spans 15 residues. V shed 6 bases and J shed 6 bases, with 18 bases lying between them. The sequenced sample consisted of peripheral blood. The TCR comes from a woman aged 30 to 39 with COVID-19, enrolled during active disease. This chain connects TRBV18 to TRBJ1-5; possibly TRBD1 for D (6 bases). CDR3 DNA: TGTGCCAGCTCGGCCGCCGTTAGGGACATTCAGCCCCAGCATTTT. Protein product: CASSAAVRDIQPQHF.